A single sample gave rise to the 10 T cell receptor beta chains below, sequenced in a study of OX40 agonist ivuxolimab in advanced cancers. Sequencing was performed with immunoSEQ multiplex PCR; in TCRdb, only in-frame clones are kept and a portion is missing. The sample gives approximately 32,000 clones, roughly 87% of which show up once; 58% is in the top ten. Sample: CD4+ or CD8+ T cells sorted from blood, taken in a trial of the OX40 agonist ivuxolimab. These receptors came from an adult with an advanced solid tumor such as melanoma, head and neck, liver or kidney cancer.

This chain connects TRBV27 to TRBJ1-6; D remains unclear. V was clipped by 6 bases and J by 8 bases, with 17 bases between them. The CDR3 runs to 15 residues. Per germline, CDR1 MNHEY and CDR2 SMNVEV (reference sequence). The CDR3: CASSPGEGWDSPLHF. The CDR3 region has the DNA TGTGCCAGCAGCCCTGGTGAAGGGTGGGATTCACCCCTCCACTTT.

This CDR3 reads CASSPTGNSPLHF. The CDR3 DNA reads as TGTGCCAGCAGCCCAACAGGGAATTCACCCCTCCACTTT. V gene TRBV14 combines with J gene TRBJ1-6; a possible D gene is TRBD1 (6 bases). CDR3 length equals 13 residues. Germline lookup yields CDR1 SGHDN and CDR2 FVKESK. The V end was cut by 4 bases, the J end by 7 bases, with 8 bases between. Together with reference TRBV14 and TRBJ1-6, the CDR3 gives the full variable domain: EAGVTQFPSHSVIEKGQTVTLRCDPISGHDNLYWYRRVMGKEIKFLLHFVKESKQDESGMPNNRFLAERTGGTYSTLKVQPAELEDSGVYFCASSPTGNSPLHFGNGTRLTVT.

In its sample, this clone was seen once. CDR3 sequence: CASSFMAGWQETQYF. CDR3 bases: TGTGCCAGCAGTTTTATGGCGGGGTGGCAAGAGACCCAGTACTTC. The gene calls are TRBV28 and TRBJ2-5; D may be TRBD2 (6 bases). V gave up 3 bases and J gave up 2 bases, with 13 bases separating them. The CDR3 is made up of 15 amino acids. Germline assignment: CDR1 MDHEN and CDR2 SYDVKM.

V is TRBV11-1 and J is TRBJ2-1; D is possibly TRBD1 (6 bases). Germline V gene lookup returns CDR1 SGHAT and CDR2 FQDESV (reference sequence). Trimming removed 5 bases from V and 9 bases from J, with 11 bases in between. The length of the CDR3 is 12 residues. The CDR3 DNA reads as TGTGCCAGCAGCCGTGGGGGCATTGAGCAGTTCTTC. This gives the protein CASSRGGIEQFF. The variable domain in full, with the rest retrieved from reference TRBV11-1 and TRBJ2-1, is EAEVAQSPRYKITEKSQAVAFWCDPISGHATLYWYRQILGQGPELLVQFQDESVVDDSQLPKDRFSAERLKGVDSTLKIQPAELGDSAMYLCASSRGGIEQFFGPGTRLTVL.

This clone has a handful of counts. The chain carries TRBV4-1 and TRBJ1-2, with no clear D. This CDR3 is built from 13 residues. CDR1 and CDR2 from the germline V gene are MGHRA and YSYEKL. V was pared by 0 bases and J by 4 bases, with 6 bases between. The CDR3 sequence is CASSQERAYGYTF. In nucleotides, the CDR3 is TGCGCCAGCAGCCAAGAACGCGCCTATGGCTACACCTTC.

The chain recombines TRBV5-1 with TRBJ1-5; D not certain. In germline, CDR1 is SGHRS, CDR2 YFSETQ. The V and J ends lost 0 bases and 7 bases respectively, with 8 bases between them. The CDR3 covers 13 residues. CDR3 bases: TGCGCCAGCAGCTTGGGGATTAACCAGCCCCAGCATTTT. This gives the protein CASSLGINQPQHF. Drawing the rest from reference TRBV5-1 and TRBJ1-5, the complete variable domain is KAGVTQTPRYLIKTRGQQVTLSCSPISGHRSVSWYQQTPGQGLQFLFEYFSETQRNKGNFPGRFSGRQFSNSRSEMNVSTLELGDSALYLCASSLGINQPQHFGDGTRLSIL.

By proportion, this clone is medium-sized. The V call is TRBV5-1, the J call TRBJ1-1, with TRBD1 as a possible D gene (5 bases). The CDR3 sequence is 14 residues long. Germline V CDR1 and CDR2: SGHRS, YFSETQ. Trimming took 0 bases from V and 4 from J, leaving 10 bases between them. CDR3 protein: CASSLDAGGTEAFF. In nucleotides, the CDR3 is TGCGCCAGCAGCTTGGATGCTGGGGGCACTGAAGCTTTCTTT.

The chain couples TRBV4-3 to TRBJ2-3; D remains ambiguous. The CDR3 has 13 amino acids. Germline CDR1 LGHNA, CDR2 YSLEER. V was clipped by 0 bases and J by 4 bases, with 5 bases between them. This CDR3 is CASSQEMADTQYF. CDR3 DNA: TGCGCCAGCAGCCAAGAGATGGCAGATACGCAGTATTTT.

This chain links TRBV2 with TRBJ1-1, with D unclear. Trimming took off 0 bases at V and 7 bases at J, with 3 bases between the two ends. This CDR3 comprises 11 residues. Looked up from germline, CDR1 is SNHLY and CDR2 is FYNNEI. The CDR3 DNA sequence: TGTGCCAGCAGTGAAGCGCTTGAAGCTTTCTTT. The encoded protein is CASSEALEAFF.

This chain links TRBV25-1 with TRBJ2-6, with D uncertain. V dropped 4 bases and J dropped 0 bases, with 7 bases sitting between them. Germline values: CDR1 MGHDK, CDR2 SYGVNS. The CDR3 length is 15 residues. In DNA, the CDR3 is TGTGCCAGCAGTGCCCAGGCCTCTGGGGCCAACGTCCTGACTTTC. Amino acids: CASSAQASGANVLTF. Drawing the rest from reference TRBV25-1 and TRBJ2-6, the complete variable domain is EADIYQTPRYLVIGTGKKITLECSQTMGHDKMYWYQQDPGMELHLIHYSYGVNSTEKGDLSSESTVSRIRTEHFPLTLESARPSHTSQYLCASSAQASGANVLTFGAGSRLTVL.